The TCR beta chain under discussion was sequenced for a study of cytomegalovirus exposure and HLA in healthy donors. Findings of the study overall: Cytomegalovirus status, reportedly, was diagnosed with high specificity and sensitivity by the classifier.

This clone occurred a few times. The antigen remains undetermined. The V and J ends lost 0 bases and 4 bases respectively, with 4 bases between them. CDR1 is SGHDN, CDR2 FVKESK, per germline. This CDR3 contains 12 residues. The method was immunoSEQ multiplex PCR; TCRdb's version includes in-frame clones alone and lacks a portion of them. The sample lists some 150,000 clones; around 87% were seen once. The origin of this receptor is a woman under 40 in good health and CMV-seronegative. V gene TRBV14 combines with J gene TRBJ2-7; no definite D call. Sequenced material: PBMCs. DNA for the CDR3: TGTGCCAGCAGCCAAGATCTGTACGAGCAGTACTTC. This translates into CASSQDLYEQYF.